The rows below give T cell receptor beta chains drawn from one sample of a study of cytomegalovirus exposure and HLA in healthy donors. The data were produced by immunoSEQ multiplex PCR, yet TCRdb's version contains in-frame clones alone and is incomplete. Here the sample spans approximately 170,000 clones, about 84% being singletons. Specimen: PBMCs. Receptors were obtained from a man aged 50-60 years in good health and CMV-seropositive. Both conserved end residues are part of each CDR3. D genes are given only for firm matches. Only part of the rows carry a size: once, few, many, or a class if the clone is expanded.

J gene: TRBJ1-6; V gene: TRBV30; clone size: .; D gene: .; CDR3 DNA: TGTGCCTTCTCAGGATACTATAATTCACCCCTCCACTTT; CDR3 protein: CAFSGYYNSPLHF
J gene: TRBJ2-1; V gene: TRBV9; clone size: .; D gene: .; CDR3 DNA: TGTGCCAGCAGCGTAGACAGGCCCCCGTGGAATGAGCAGTTCTTC; CDR3 protein: CASSVDRPPWNEQFF
J gene: TRBJ1-2; V gene: TRBV19; clone size: .; D gene: TRBD1; CDR3 DNA: TGTGCCAGTAGTATAGATTCCTTCGGGACAGCCGGTGGCTACACCTTC; CDR3 protein: CASSIDSFGTAGGYTF
J gene: TRBJ2-5; V gene: TRBV28; clone size: .; D gene: TRBD2; CDR3 DNA: TGTGCCAGCAGCCTCCCGGGGGGGTGGGAGACCCAGTACTTC; CDR3 protein: CASSLPGGWETQYF
J gene: TRBJ2-1; V gene: TRBV11-3; clone size: .; D gene: TRBD1; CDR3 DNA: TGTGCCAGCAGCTCCGACAGGGGCCCCTACAATGAGCAGTTCTTC; CDR3 protein: CASSSDRGPYNEQFF
J gene: TRBJ2-3; V gene: TRBV9; clone size: .; D gene: .; CDR3 DNA: TGTGCCAGCAGCCCCCGGACTTACACAGATACGCAGTATTTT; CDR3 protein: CASSPRTYTDTQYF
J gene: TRBJ1-2; V gene: TRBV10-3; clone size: .; D gene: TRBD1; CDR3 DNA: TGTGCCATCGGACAGGTTCTAAAGGAAGGCTACACCTTC; CDR3 protein: CAIGQVLKEGYTF
J gene: TRBJ1-5; V gene: TRBV30; clone size: .; D gene: .; CDR3 DNA: TGTGCCTGGAGTCAAAGGCGGGGCAATCAGCCCCAGCATTTT; CDR3 protein: CAWSQRRGNQPQHF
J gene: TRBJ2-6; V gene: TRBV5-1; clone size: .; D gene: TRBD1; CDR3 DNA: TGCGCCAGCAGCCCGGACAGGGTTGGGGCCAACGTCCTGACTTTC; CDR3 protein: CASSPDRVGANVLTF
J gene: TRBJ2-4; V gene: TRBV19; clone size: few; D gene: .; CDR3 DNA: TGTGCCAGTCAGGACGGGGAAATAGCCAAAAACATTCAGTACTTC; CDR3 protein: CASQDGEIAKNIQYF
J gene: TRBJ1-5; V gene: TRBV4-1; clone size: .; D gene: .; CDR3 DNA: TGCGCCAGCAGCCAAGGGGGGAGGGGTAGCAATCAGCCCCAGCATTTT; CDR3 protein: CASSQGGRGSNQPQHF
J gene: TRBJ2-7; V gene: TRBV7-2; clone size: .; D gene: .; CDR3 DNA: TGTGCCAGCAGCACCCCAGACAGGTCCTACGAGCAGTACTTC; CDR3 protein: CASSTPDRSYEQYF
J gene: TRBJ2-7; V gene: TRBV6-1; clone size: .; D gene: .; CDR3 DNA: TGTGCCAGCAGTGACGAGCCAGCGCGGGGACCCTCCTACGAGCAGTACTTC; CDR3 protein: CASSDEPARGPSYEQYF
J gene: TRBJ2-7; V gene: TRBV5-5; clone size: .; D gene: .; CDR3 DNA: TGTGCCAGCAGCTTGGTCGCGGACGAGCAGTACTTC; CDR3 protein: CASSLVADEQYF
J gene: TRBJ1-2; V gene: TRBV28; clone size: .; D gene: .; CDR3 DNA: TGTGCCAGCAGTCCTGACTCTAACTATGGCTACACCTTC; CDR3 protein: CASSPDSNYGYTF
J gene: TRBJ1-1; V gene: TRBV7-3; clone size: few; D gene: TRBD1; CDR3 DNA: TGTGCCAGCAGCTTAATGGCAGGGGGGAACACTGAAGCTTTCTTT; CDR3 protein: CASSLMAGGNTEAFF
J gene: TRBJ2-2; V gene: TRBV7-2; clone size: .; D gene: .; CDR3 DNA: TGTGCCAGCAGCTTAGACTACAACAGGGGGGAGCTGTTTTTT; CDR3 protein: CASSLDYNRGELFF
J gene: TRBJ2-1; V gene: TRBV5-5; clone size: .; D gene: .; CDR3 DNA: TGTGCCAGCAGCTTGGTTCCCGCGGGGTGGGTGGAGGGAGCCTACAATGAGCAGTTCTTC; CDR3 protein: CASSLVPAGWVEGAYNEQFF
J gene: TRBJ2-3; V gene: TRBV27; clone size: .; D gene: TRBD1; CDR3 DNA: TGTGCCAGCAGTTTCTCCCGTGGACAGGGGGCATATACGCAGTATTTT; CDR3 protein: CASSFSRGQGAYTQYF
J gene: TRBJ1-2; V gene: TRBV18; clone size: .; D gene: .; CDR3 DNA: TGTGCCAGCTCACCAGGTCTTACAGTCGAAGCCGATGGCTACACCTTC; CDR3 protein: CASSPGLTVEADGYTF
J gene: TRBJ1-5; V gene: TRBV7-9; clone size: once; D gene: .; CDR3 DNA: TGTGCCAGCAGCCCCGGGACAAACAATCAGCCCCAGCATTTT; CDR3 protein: CASSPGTNNQPQHF
J gene: TRBJ2-1; V gene: TRBV29-1; clone size: .; D gene: TRBD1; CDR3 DNA: TGCAGCGGAGGGGACAGAAATCTCCACAATGAGCAGTTCTTC; CDR3 protein: CSGGDRNLHNEQFF
J gene: TRBJ1-2; V gene: TRBV5-4; clone size: .; D gene: .; CDR3 DNA: TGTGCCAGCTACAGGCGGGGGGGATCTAACTATGGCTACACCTTC; CDR3 protein: CASYRRGGSNYGYTF
J gene: TRBJ2-7; V gene: TRBV6-1; clone size: .; D gene: TRBD1; CDR3 DNA: TGTGCCAGCAGTGAGTGGGGACAGGGTATCTACGAGCAGTACTTC; CDR3 protein: CASSEWGQGIYEQYF
J gene: TRBJ1-2; V gene: TRBV7-9; clone size: .; D gene: TRBD1; CDR3 DNA: TGTGCCAGCAGCTTAGAGGGGACAGCCCCTTACCTAGGCTACACCTTC; CDR3 protein: CASSLEGTAPYLGYTF
J gene: TRBJ1-3; V gene: TRBV7-9; clone size: .; D gene: .; CDR3 DNA: TGTGCCAGCAGCTCCCCCGGTCGACAGCTCGGAAACACCATATATTTT; CDR3 protein: CASSSPGRQLGNTIYF
J gene: TRBJ2-5; V gene: TRBV11-2; clone size: .; D gene: TRBD1; CDR3 DNA: TGTGCCAGCAGCTTAGACCCCCCCGGGACAGGCCAAGAGACCCAGTACTTC; CDR3 protein: CASSLDPPGTGQETQYF
J gene: TRBJ1-3; V gene: TRBV6-6; clone size: .; D gene: .; CDR3 DNA: TGTGCCAGCCAGGACCGGACATCTGGAAACACCATATATTTT; CDR3 protein: CASQDRTSGNTIYF
J gene: TRBJ2-7; V gene: TRBV11-2; clone size: .; D gene: TRBD1; CDR3 DNA: TGTGCCAGCAGCTTAGGGACAGGCTCCTACGAGCAGTACTTC; CDR3 protein: CASSLGTGSYEQYF
J gene: TRBJ2-1; V gene: TRBV11-2; clone size: .; D gene: .; CDR3 DNA: TGTGCCAGCAGCTTAATGCGGGCCAATGAGCAGTTCTTC; CDR3 protein: CASSLMRANEQFF
J gene: TRBJ2-3; V gene: TRBV11-2; clone size: .; D gene: .; CDR3 DNA: TGTGCCAGCAGCTTAGCGGGAGTGTCAGATACGCAGTATTTT; CDR3 protein: CASSLAGVSDTQYF
J gene: TRBJ2-4; V gene: TRBV10-2; clone size: once; D gene: .; CDR3 DNA: TGCGCCAGCAGTGTTCAGGACACGGGCATTCAGTACTTC; CDR3 protein: CASSVQDTGIQYF
J gene: TRBJ2-3; V gene: TRBV28; clone size: .; D gene: TRBD2; CDR3 DNA: TGTGCCAGCAGTAGAGAGCGACTAGCCGCAGATACGCAGTATTTT; CDR3 protein: CASSRERLAADTQYF
J gene: TRBJ2-7; V gene: TRBV28; clone size: once; D gene: TRBD1; CDR3 DNA: TGTGCCAGCAGTCCTACAGGGTACAGGGGGCATGAGCAGTACTTC; CDR3 protein: CASSPTGYRGHEQYF
J gene: TRBJ2-2; V gene: TRBV5-1; clone size: .; D gene: TRBD2; CDR3 DNA: TGCGCCAGTGGACTAGCGGGAGGGTTCACCGGGGAGCTGTTTTTT; CDR3 protein: CASGLAGGFTGELFF
J gene: TRBJ2-7; V gene: TRBV28; clone size: .; D gene: .; CDR3 DNA: TGTGCCAGCAGTCCCCGGACACCATGGACTAACGAGCAGTACTTC; CDR3 protein: CASSPRTPWTNEQYF
J gene: TRBJ1-3; V gene: TRBV7-2; clone size: .; D gene: .; CDR3 DNA: TGTGCCAGCAGCTACTTACGGGACTCTGGAAACACCATATATTTT; CDR3 protein: CASSYLRDSGNTIYF
J gene: TRBJ1-4; V gene: TRBV6-5; clone size: .; D gene: TRBD1; CDR3 DNA: TGTGCCAGCAGTGCCCCCGGGACAGATAGTGAAAAACTGTTTTTT; CDR3 protein: CASSAPGTDSEKLFF
J gene: TRBJ1-2; V gene: TRBV28; clone size: few; D gene: TRBD1; CDR3 DNA: TGTGCCAGCAGAACCGGGACAGGGGGACCCCCGGGGGGCTACACCTTC; CDR3 protein: CASRTGTGGPPGGYTF
J gene: TRBJ2-5; V gene: TRBV30; clone size: .; D gene: .; CDR3 DNA: TGTGCCTGGAGTGGGACTGGGGAGACCCAGTACTTC; CDR3 protein: CAWSGTGETQYF
J gene: TRBJ2-1; V gene: TRBV28; clone size: few; D gene: TRBD2; CDR3 DNA: TGTGCCAGCAGTGTCTCGGGGGCGGGAGGGTTCAATGAGCAGTTCTTC; CDR3 protein: CASSVSGAGGFNEQFF
J gene: TRBJ1-1; V gene: TRBV5-1; clone size: .; D gene: .; CDR3 DNA: TGCGCCAGCAGTCAAGAGACGGGCACTGAAGCTTTCTTT; CDR3 protein: CASSQETGTEAFF
J gene: TRBJ1-4; V gene: TRBV5-1; clone size: .; D gene: .; CDR3 DNA: TGCGCCAGCAGCCTGACCGGGACATTTAATGAAAAACTGTTTTTT; CDR3 protein: CASSLTGTFNEKLFF
J gene: TRBJ2-3; V gene: TRBV15; clone size: .; D gene: .; CDR3 DNA: TGTGCCACCAGCAGAGATCGTAGCGCGAGCACAGATACGCAGTATTTT; CDR3 protein: CATSRDRSASTDTQYF
J gene: TRBJ1-6; V gene: TRBV19; clone size: .; D gene: .; CDR3 DNA: TGTGCCAGTAGTACGGCAGGGAGAGGAGGGTCACCCCTCCACTTT; CDR3 protein: CASSTAGRGGSPLHF
J gene: TRBJ2-7; V gene: TRBV28; clone size: once; D gene: TRBD2; CDR3 DNA: TGTGCCAGCAGTGCGGGCCCCGGGACTAGCGGGAGGGCCTACGAGCAGTACTTC; CDR3 protein: CASSAGPGTSGRAYEQYF